The clone carrying this T cell receptor beta chain was counted at least ten times. Its antigen remains unidentified. This sample is part of a study of spatial heterogeneity in lung cancer. There are 12 residues in the CDR3. V lost 7 bases and J lost 0, with 4 bases in between. Per germline, CDR1 MNHNY and CDR2 SVGAGI (reference sequence). Time point in this sample: sample taken at primary tumor resection. The donor population consisted of more than 55 patients with untreated, early-stage non-small cell lung cancer. Unsorted whole RNA from tumor, nontumor lung or frozen PBMC underwent sequencing. A unique molecular identifier was carried by every single TCR cDNA molecule. TCRdb passed the 5' RACE reads through MiXCR, listing each CDR3 protein once. Here the sample spans about 78,000 distinct CDR3 sequences, about 8% being singletons. Whole-study results and caveats: Ubiquitous expanded tumor TCRs surfaced in blood more at resection than they did at follow-up.

This clonotype was obtained from a male donor with early-stage non-small cell lung cancer. The chain couples TRBV6-6 to TRBJ1-5; D gene unclear. The input for sequencing was PBMCs, taken at surgery. In nucleotides, the CDR3 is TGTGCCAGCAAAGATAGCAATCAGCCCCAGCATTTT. Protein sequence: CASKDSNQPQHF.